This T cell receptor (beta chain) derives from a study of cytomegalovirus exposure and HLA in healthy donors. Study-level findings and limits: Rarity marked most TCR sequences, yet some public TCRs occurred in many donors.

This CDR3 has 15 residues. With 7 bases removed from V and 1 base from J, the gap between germline ends came to 14 bases. Libraries were prepared by immunoSEQ multiplex PCR; TCRdb keeps only in-frame clonotypes and omits some of them. The sample holds 250,000 to 300,000 clones, roughly 89% seen once. Turning to this clone: Its matching antigen is unknown.

The chain carries TRBV5-3 and TRBJ1-4, with a weak D call TRBD1 (5 bases). TRBV5-3 falls under the ORF class, with uncertain function. This clonotype originated in a woman younger than 30 in good health and CMV-seronegative. Sequenced sample: PBMCs. The CDR3 DNA is TGTGCCAGAGTACTCTCAGGGTTAACTAATGAAAAACTGTTTTTT. This encodes CARVLSGLTNEKLFF.